This T cell receptor (beta chain) was recorded in a study of shared clonotypes between healthy human individuals. Repertoires were generated with immunoSEQ multiplex PCR, while TCRdb's copy carries only in-frame clones and drops some. The top ten hold around 11% of the sample, which has 550,000 to 600,000 clones, around 76% seen once. This clonotype was sampled from a woman in her thirties or forties in good health. Some clones in this sample may be carry-over from other donors' samples. Source material: PBMCs.

The DNA for the CDR3 is TGTGCCAGCAGCTCCAAGCGGGAGGGCCGGGAGACCCAGTACTTC. It translates to CASSSKREGRETQYF. The V and J genes are TRBV5-4 and TRBJ2-5; 10 nucleotides line up with TRBD2. Germline assignment: CDR1 SGHNT and CDR2 YYREEE (reference sequence). The V segment lost 3 bases and the J segment 5 bases; nucleotides outside the gene matches: 7. This CDR3 has 15 residues.